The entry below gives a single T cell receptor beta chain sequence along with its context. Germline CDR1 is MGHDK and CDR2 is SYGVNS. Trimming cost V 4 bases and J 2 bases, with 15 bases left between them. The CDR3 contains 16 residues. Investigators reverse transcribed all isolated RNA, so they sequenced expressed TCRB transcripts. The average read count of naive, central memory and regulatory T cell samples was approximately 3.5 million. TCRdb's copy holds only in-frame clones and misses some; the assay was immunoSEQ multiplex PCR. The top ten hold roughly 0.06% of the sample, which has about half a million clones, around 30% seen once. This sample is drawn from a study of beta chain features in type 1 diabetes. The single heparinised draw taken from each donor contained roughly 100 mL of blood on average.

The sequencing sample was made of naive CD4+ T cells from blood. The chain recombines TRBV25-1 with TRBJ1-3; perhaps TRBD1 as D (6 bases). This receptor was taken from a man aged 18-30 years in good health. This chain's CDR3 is CASSALEQGAGNTIYF. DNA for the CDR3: TGTGCCAGCAGTGCGCTAGAACAGGGAGCTGGAAACACCATATATTTT.